This TCR beta chain was recorded in a study of shared clonotypes between healthy human individuals. Comment on this clone: What it recognizes is unknown.

The donors, all of them Caucasian adults, lived in Nashville, Tennessee. The V end was cut by 10 bases, the J end by 15 bases, with 16 bases between. Germline V CDR1 and CDR2: ENHRY, SYGVKD. This CDR3 comprises 10 residues. The DNA input per sorted-subset replicate PCR was approximately 210 ng, corresponding to 25,000 to 30,000 T cell genomes. Study processing details: ImmunoSEQ yielded junction-only sequences lacking quality scores, so filtering differed. Using immunoSEQ multiplex PCR, the repertoire was profiled, and TCRdb retains in-frame clones only, with some absent. Clone size and the V and J calls come from that table; the DNA yielded D and trimming. The sample holds around 1,000,000 clones; roughly 80% are singletons and the top ten take approximately 0.95%. Findings of the study overall: Between a handful of donors, naive CD4 clonotypes were shared at a level of about 5%.

This receptor was obtained from a man between 18 and 35 years old in good health. Some clones in this sample may be carry-over from other donors' samples. Sequences were obtained from memory CD4+ T cells from PBMCs. Described subset: CD45RA-negative fraction. The chain is built from TRBV10-3 and TRBJ1-5; no firm D call. This CDR3 is CANYHFSRHF. DNA of the CDR3: TGTGCCAACTATCACTTCTCTCGGCATTTT.